This T cell receptor beta chain originates from a study of blood T cell repertoires in COVID-19. Authors' data handling: Estimation of nucleated cell counts was performed using reference gene primer amplification. Assay: immunoSEQ multiplex PCR; the TCRdb copy retains only in-frame clones and omits some. V, J and clone size were drawn from that table, and D and trimming were deduced from the DNA. The table has about 140,000 clones, about three quarters seen once. This clone came up a few times. Input material: peripheral blood. This sequence originates from a man older than 75 with acute or convalescent COVID-19.

The DNA for the CDR3 is TGTGCCAGCAGTTTGAGAGGGGGGGGCCCAGATACGCAGTATTTT. This translates into CASSLRGGGPDTQYF. The chain couples TRBV27 to TRBJ2-3; D may be TRBD2 (7 bases). Looked up from germline, CDR1 is MNHEY and CDR2 is SMNVEV (reference sequence). V was shortened by 3 bases and J by 4 bases, with 14 bases between the two germline ends. The CDR3 has 15 residues.